Below are 3 T cell receptor beta chains sequenced from a single sample in a study of CD8 T cells in ankylosing spondylitis. TCRdb analysed the 5' RACE reads with MiXCR anew, one entry per CDR3 protein. The repertoire holds some 180,000 distinct CDR3 sequences, with over 15% as singletons. The material sequenced was blood, either unsorted or a sorted T cell fraction (not recorded which). Receptor source: a male donor aged 10 to 35 with ankylosing spondylitis or in good health (not recorded which).

The chain uses TRBV12-5 and TRBJ1-5, with D unresolved. Trimming shortened V by 1 base and J by 10 bases, and 14 bases separated the two germline ends. CDR1 is LGHNT, CDR2 FRNRAP, per germline. This CDR3 contains 14 residues. CDR3 in amino acids: CASGLGPGRGPQHF. Written as DNA, the CDR3 is TGTGCTAGTGGTTTGGGCCCCGGGCGAGGCCCCCAGCATTTT. Drawing the rest from reference TRBV12-5 and TRBJ1-5, the complete variable domain is DARVTQTPRHKVTEMGQEVTMRCQPILGHNTVFWYRQTMMQGLELLAYFRNRAPLDDSGMPKDRFSAEMPDATLATLKIQPSEPRDSAVYFCASGLGPGRGPQHFGDGTRLSIL.

There are many counts of this clonotype. The V gene is TRBV7-6, the J gene TRBJ2-7, with D possibly being TRBD1 or TRBD2 (5 bases each). The germline V gene has CDR1 SGHVS and CDR2 FNYEAQ. V was trimmed by 5 bases and J by 1 base, leaving 12 bases between them. The CDR3 has 14 amino acids. CDR3 DNA: TGTGCCAGCAGCCTAGGGACGGAGTCCTACGAGCAGTACTTC. Protein: CASSLGTESYEQYF.

This clonotype was detected many times. This chain uses TRBV6-5 with TRBJ2-1, with D possibly TRBD1 on 6 matching bases. V lost 4 bases to trimming and J lost 3 bases, with 13 bases between them. The CDR3 runs 15 residues. Germline lookup yields CDR1 MNHEY and CDR2 SVGAGI. The CDR3 loop reads CASSSRGGSYNEQFF. As DNA, the CDR3 is TGTGCCAGCAGTTCCAGGGGTGGGAGCTACAATGAGCAGTTCTTC.